This T cell receptor beta chain was documented in a study of vaccination effects on CD4 cells after COVID-19. V was clipped by 2 bases and J by 4 bases, with 9 bases between them. Germline CDR1 reads MNHNS; CDR2 reads SASEGT. CDR3 length equals 14 residues. Comment on this clone: Its specificity is not known.

Produced via immunoSEQ multiplex PCR; TCRdb's table is partial and in-frame only. In the table there are more than 65,000 clones, about 86% of which are singletons. Sequencing was preceded by expansion of antigen-specific CD4+ T cells with viral peptide pools in the ViraFEST assay. Culture proceeded for approximately nine days, and CD4+ T cells were then isolated. Two-dose BNT162b2 or mRNA-1273 vaccination was given to participants. Sequenced here: CD4+ T cells from PBMCs cultured with HCoV-229E spike peptides, sampled after COVID-19 vaccination. This chain links TRBV6-1 with TRBJ2-1; the D is unclear. The receptor's source is a human donor who received a COVID-19 vaccine. The CDR3 reads CASSESLRYNEQFF. DNA for the CDR3: TGTGCCAGCAGTGAATCGCTACGGTACAATGAGCAGTTCTTC.